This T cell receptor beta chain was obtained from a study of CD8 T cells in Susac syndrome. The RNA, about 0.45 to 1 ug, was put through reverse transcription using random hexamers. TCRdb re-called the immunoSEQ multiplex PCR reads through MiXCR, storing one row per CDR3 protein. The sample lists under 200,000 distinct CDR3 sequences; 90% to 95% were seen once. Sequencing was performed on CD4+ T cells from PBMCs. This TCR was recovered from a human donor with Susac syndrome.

DNA of the CDR3: TGCAGCTTCGGGACAGAGAACACCGGGGAGCTGTTTTTT. It is translated as CSFGTENTGELFF. The chain is built from TRBV29-1 and TRBJ2-2; 7 bases align to TRBD1. The CDR3 length is 13 residues. Germline V CDR1 and CDR2: SQVTM, ANQGSEA. V dropped 8 bases and J dropped 1; count of bases not matched to a gene: 4.